These 21 T cell receptor beta chains were all obtained from the same sample, sequenced in a study of shared clonotypes between healthy human individuals. Profiling relied on immunoSEQ multiplex PCR, and the TCRdb table lists in-frame clones only, not all of them. The repertoire holds 2,500,000 or so clones, with 80% to 95% as singletons. The sequenced sample was naive CD4+ T cells from PBMCs. Indicated subset: CD45RA+ positively selected. The receptor set was obtained from a man between 18 and 29 years old in good health. Some clones in this sample may be carry-over from other donors' samples.

The chain carries TRBV6-5 and TRBJ1-4; D possibly corresponds to TRBD1 (5 bases). In germline, CDR1 is MNHEY, CDR2 SVGAGI. This CDR3 is 15 amino acids long. The V end lost 2 bases, the J end lost 7 bases, and 14 bases lay between the germline ends. The CDR3 DNA reads TGTGCCAGCAGTTACATCCGGGGCCCCGTTGAAAAACTGTTTTTT. Residues: CASSYIRGPVEKLFF.

The chain carries TRBV15 and TRBJ2-3; TRBD1 might be the D (6 bases). Germline CDR1 reads LNHNV; CDR2 reads YYDKDF (reference sequence). The CDR3 contains 15 residues. The germline V and J ends were trimmed by 1 base and 8 bases, with 16 bases remaining between them. CDR3 sequence reads: CATSRVSQGWGTQYF. CDR3 bases: TGTGCCACCAGCAGAGTGTCCCAGGGGTGGGGTACGCAGTATTTT.

The rearrangement uses TRBV11-2 and TRBJ1-2; no firm D call. CDR1 is SGHAT, CDR2 FQNNGV, per germline. Trimming cost V 0 bases and J 4 bases, with 6 bases left between them. The CDR3 has 13 amino acids. This CDR3 reads CASSLDGLYGYTF. In DNA, the CDR3 is TGTGCCAGCAGCTTAGACGGACTCTATGGCTACACCTTC.

The chain couples TRBV9 to TRBJ1-2, with D hard to call. Germline V gene lookup returns CDR1 SGDLS and CDR2 YYNGEE. There are 13 residues in the CDR3. The V end was cut by 3 bases, the J end by 7 bases, with 13 bases between. The CDR3 is CASSASMKSGYTF. In DNA form, the CDR3 reads TGTGCCAGCAGCGCATCCATGAAGTCTGGCTACACCTTC.

About this clone: This same CDR3 is encoded by further DNA sequences in the sample. The chain links TRBV5-4 to TRBJ2-7, with 12 nucleotides matching TRBD1. The V gene's germline CDR1 is SGHNT and CDR2 YYREEE (reference sequence). The CDR3 has 15 amino acids. V was pared by 5 bases and J by 3 bases, with 6 bases of the junction left unmatched. CDR3 residues: CASSPGTGGLYEQYF. In DNA form, the CDR3 reads TGTGCCAGCAGTCCCGGGACAGGGGGCCTCTACGAGCAGTACTTC.

The rearrangement joins TRBV5-1 to TRBJ2-2, with D maybe TRBD1 (6 bases). The CDR3 is 16 amino acids. Trimming took 1 base from V and 5 from J, leaving 15 bases between them. The germline V gene encodes CDR1 SGHRS and CDR2 YFSETQ. The CDR3 is CASSLSSQGTTGELFF. Written as DNA, the CDR3 is TGCGCCAGCAGCTTGAGTAGCCAGGGGACAACCGGGGAGCTGTTTTTT.

The chain uses TRBV7-2 and TRBJ2-5; D gene ambiguous. The CDR3 loop spans 12 amino acids. CDR1 SGHTA and CDR2 FQGNSA come from the germline V gene. The germline V and J ends were trimmed by 1 base and 9 bases, with 9 bases remaining between them. This CDR3 reads CASSLGSVAQYF. DNA for the CDR3: TGTGCCAGCAGCTTAGGATCGGTGGCCCAGTACTTC.

The J gene is TRBJ2-5, the V gene TRBV5-1; D is possibly TRBD1 (5 bases). Trimming removed 1 base at V and 4 bases at J, with 14 bases between. Germline V lookup: CDR1 SGHRS, CDR2 YFSETQ. The CDR3 is made up of 15 amino acids. The CDR3 region has the DNA TGCGCCAGCAGCTTGTCCGTGGCAGACAGAGAGACCCAGTACTTC. Encoded protein: CASSLSVADRETQYF.

The chain uses TRBV18 and TRBJ2-3; TRBD2 matches at 7 bases. The CDR3 has 14 residues. In germline, CDR1 is KGHSH, CDR2 LQKENI. V trimming: 4 bases; J trimming: 3 bases; junction bases outside the gene matches: 4. CDR3 in DNA: TGTGCCAGCTCACAGGCTAGCGGAACAGATACGCAGTATTTT. It translates to CASSQASGTDTQYF.

As regards this clone: Other DNA sequences in this specimen translate into the identical CDR3. This chain connects TRBV7-2 to TRBJ2-7, with 9 bases fitting TRBD2. Per germline, CDR1 SGHTA and CDR2 FQGNSA. The CDR3 spans 15 residues. V was pared by 0 bases and J by 0 bases, with 0 bases of the junction left unmatched. CDR3 coding DNA: TGTGCCAGCAGCTTAGCTAGCGGGAGCTCCTACGAGCAGTACTTC. It is translated as CASSLASGSSYEQYF.

The rearrangement joins TRBV28 to TRBJ2-7; D might be TRBD2 (6 bases). Germline V gene lookup returns CDR1 MDHEN and CDR2 SYDVKM. Trimming removed 7 bases at V and 0 bases at J, with 13 bases between. The CDR3 is made up of 14 amino acids. In DNA form, the CDR3 reads TGTGCCAGCAATCCCCATAGCGGCTCCTACGAGCAGTACTTC. It codes for CASNPHSGSYEQYF. The full variable domain, rest sourced from reference TRBV28 and TRBJ2-7, is DVKVTQSSRYLVKRTGEKVFLECVQDMDHENMFWYRQDPGLGLRLIYFSYDVKMKEKGDIPEGYSVSREKKERFSLILESASTNQTSMYLCASNPHSGSYEQYFGPGTRLTVT.

V gene TRBV4-3 combines with J gene TRBJ2-1; D is unresolved. The V gene's germline CDR1 is LGHNA and CDR2 YSLEER. The CDR3 spans 14 residues. V was trimmed by 1 base and J by 4 bases, leaving 8 bases between them. As DNA, the CDR3 is TGCGCCAGCAGCCAAGGATCGGGTTACAATGAGCAGTTCTTC. It is translated as CASSQGSGYNEQFF.

This clone has only one observation. The gene calls are TRBV7-6 and TRBJ2-3, with TRBD2 matching 10 bases. Germline V gives CDR1 SGHVS, CDR2 FNYEAQ. The CDR3 is made up of 17 amino acids. The V and J ends lost 1 base and 0 bases, in that order; junction bases with no gene match: 4. The CDR3 sequence: CASSLGPSGRSTDTQYF. In DNA form, the CDR3 reads TGTGCCAGCAGCTTAGGGCCTAGCGGGAGAAGCACAGATACGCAGTATTTT.

This sequence joins TRBV5-6 and TRBJ2-7; D gene unclear. The CDR3 sequence is 11 residues long. The germline gives CDR1 SGHDT, CDR2 YYEEEE. The V and J ends lost 4 bases and 5 bases respectively, with 7 bases between them. In DNA, the CDR3 is TGTGCCAGCAGCCGAGTCGACGAGCAGTACTTC. This codes for CASSRVDEQYF.

The chain couples TRBV10-3 to TRBJ1-1, with TRBD1 as a possible D gene (5 bases). The CDR3 is 19 amino acids. The germline V and J ends were trimmed by 10 bases and 1 base, with 31 bases remaining between them. Germline CDR1 is ENHRY and CDR2 is SYGVKD. Written as DNA, the CDR3 is TGTGCCACCGCCGGGGGGTCCCCACGTTACGGAGGTAAGAACACTGAAGCTTTCTTT. It is translated as CATAGGSPRYGGKNTEAFF.

The chain links TRBV18 to TRBJ1-1; TRBD1 might be the D (5 bases). The germline V gene encodes CDR1 KGHSH and CDR2 LQKENI. The CDR3 contains 14 residues. V was shortened by 0 bases and J by 3 bases, with 8 bases between the two germline ends. For the CDR3, the DNA is TGTGCCAGCTCACCACCGAAGGGGTACACTGAAGCTTTCTTT. Its translation is CASSPPKGYTEAFF. Variable domain in full (rest from reference TRBV18 and TRBJ1-1): NAGVMQNPRHLVRRRGQEARLRCSPMKGHSHVYWYRQLPEEGLKFMVYLQKENIIDESGMPKERFSAEFPKEGPSILRIQQVVRGDSAAYFCASSPPKGYTEAFFGQGTRLTVV.

V is TRBV30 and J is TRBJ2-2, with a tentative D call TRBD1 (5 bases). The CDR3 covers 14 residues. Trimming took 3 bases from V and 5 from J, leaving 13 bases between them. From germline, CDR1 is GTSNPN and CDR2 SVGIG (reference sequence). The CDR3 reads CAWSWQGGTGELFF. In DNA form, the CDR3 reads TGTGCCTGGAGCTGGCAGGGTGGAACCGGGGAGCTGTTTTTT.

The chain carries TRBV5-5 and TRBJ1-5, with D hard to call. The germline CDR1 and CDR2 sequences are SGHKS and YYEKEE (reference sequence). Between the trimmed V and J ends, which lost 6 bases and 7 bases, there was a span of 20 bases. The CDR3 is 15 amino acids. CDR3 nucleotide sequence: TGTGCCAGCACCCCCCAGGAGAACCTCGGGCAGCCCCAGCATTTT. Translated, it gives CASTPQENLGQPQHF. The whole variable domain, remainder taken from reference TRBV5-5 and TRBJ1-5, is DAGVTQSPTHLIKTRGQQVTLRCSPISGHKSVSWYQQVLGQGPQFIFQYYEKEERGRGNFPDRFSARQFPNYSSELNVNALLLGDSALYLCASTPQENLGQPQHFGDGTRLSIL.

This clone has a single count. The rearrangement uses TRBV19 and TRBJ2-5, with 8 bases that match TRBD2. Germline V lookup: CDR1 LNHDA, CDR2 SQIVND (reference sequence). This CDR3 is 16 amino acids long. V lost 3 bases and J lost 3; bases outside the gene matches: 9. CDR3 DNA: TGTGCCAGTAGTATTCGACTGACGGGACTAGAAGAGACCCAGTACTTC. As protein: CASSIRLTGLEETQYF.

The rearrangement uses TRBV30 and TRBJ1-5; D remains unclear. The germline gives CDR1 GTSNPN, CDR2 SVGIG (reference sequence). The CDR3 has 14 residues. V gave up 2 bases and J gave up 7 bases, with 15 bases separating them. Here the CDR3 reads CAWSKTSVYQPQHF. In DNA, the CDR3 is TGTGCCTGGAGTAAGACCTCGGTTTACCAGCCCCAGCATTTT.

This chain connects TRBV20-1 to TRBJ1-1, with no clear D. V was pared by 4 bases and J by 2 bases, with 5 bases between. The CDR3 loop spans 11 amino acids. CDR1 and CDR2 (germline): DFQATT, SNEGSKA (reference sequence). This CDR3 reads CSAKRNTEAFF. Here the CDR3 DNA reads TGCAGTGCTAAGAGAAACACTGAAGCTTTCTTT.